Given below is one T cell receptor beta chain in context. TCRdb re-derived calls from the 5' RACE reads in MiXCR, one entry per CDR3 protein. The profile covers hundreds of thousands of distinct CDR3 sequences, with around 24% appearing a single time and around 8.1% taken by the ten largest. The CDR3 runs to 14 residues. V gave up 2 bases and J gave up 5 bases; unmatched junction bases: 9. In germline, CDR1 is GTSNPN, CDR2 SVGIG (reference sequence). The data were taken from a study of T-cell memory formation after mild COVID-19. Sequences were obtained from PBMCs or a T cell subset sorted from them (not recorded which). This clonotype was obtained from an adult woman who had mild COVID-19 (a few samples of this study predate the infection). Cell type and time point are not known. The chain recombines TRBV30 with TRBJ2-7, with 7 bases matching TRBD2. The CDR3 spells CAWSPTGGIHEQYF. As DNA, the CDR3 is TGTGCCTGGAGTCCAACCGGGGGGATCCACGAGCAGTACTTC.